The TCR beta chain described here comes from a study of T-cell reconstitution after alpha-beta-depleted transplantation in children. Unique molecular identifiers were used in preparing the TCRbeta library. TCRdb redid the calling of the PCR reads with MiXCR, one entry per CDR3 protein. The data show around 600,000 distinct CDR3 sequences, over 15% seen once. The germline CDR1 and CDR2 sequences are SEHNR and FQNEAQ (reference sequence). With 5 bases clipped from V and 16 bases from J, the junction kept 9 bases outside the gene matches. The CDR3 contains 12 residues. This material consisted of PBMCs from the stem cell graft donor, taken from the stem cell graft. The genes are TRBV7-9 and TRBJ2-1, with 9 positions matching TRBD1. The TCR was taken from a human donor who donated a stem cell graft to a child with acute myeloid leukemia. CDR3 sequence reads: CASSPGTGKGFF. Written as DNA, the CDR3 is TGTGCCAGCAGCCCCGGGACAGGGAAAGGATTCTTC. Full variable domain (outside the CDR3, taken from reference TRBV7-9 and TRBJ2-1): DTGVSQNPRHKITKRGQNVTFRCDPISEHNRLYWYRQTLGQGPEFLTYFQNEAQLEKSRLLSDRFSAERPKGSFSTLEIQRTEQGDSAMYLCASSPGTGKGFFGPGTRLTVL.